These 20 T cell receptor beta chains were sequenced from one sample in a study of T-cell reconstitution after alpha-beta-depleted transplantation in children. Unique molecular identifiers were incorporated when the TCRbeta library was constructed. TCRdb recomputed calls from the PCR reads with MiXCR, one row per CDR3 protein. Of about 460,000 distinct CDR3 sequences detected, roughly a tenth appear once; the ten largest clones hold 2% to 2.5%. Sequences were derived from PBMCs, sampled before TCRalphabeta/CD19-depleted stem cell transplant. The receptors derive from a child under 10 years old with inherited bone marrow failure, due to receive a stem cell transplant.

This clonotype came up many times. The chain joins TRBV5-1 to TRBJ1-5; a possible D gene is TRBD1 (6 bases). The CDR3 contains 14 residues. Trimming removed 4 bases from V and 7 bases from J, with 15 bases in between. Germline loops: CDR1 SGHRS, CDR2 YFSETQ. CDR3 sequence: CASSAEGGGQPQHF. CDR3 in DNA: TGCGCCAGCAGCGCGGAAGGGGGGGGCCAGCCCCAGCATTTT.

About this clonotype: This may come from a read error, since a much larger clone is one base off. The chain combines TRBV20-1 with TRBJ2-5, with TRBD2 matching over 8 bases. The germline V gene has CDR1 DFQATT and CDR2 SNEGSKA (reference sequence). The CDR3 has 18 amino acids. CDR3 residues: CCARRAGLAGTMWETQYF. Here the CDR3 DNA reads TGCTGTGCTAGAAGGGCCGGGCTAGCGGGTACAATGTGGGAGACCCAGTACTTC.

Many counts were recorded for this clonotype. The V and J genes are TRBV6-2 or TRBV6-3 and TRBJ2-2; 7 bases are shared with TRBD2. Losses at the gene ends were 9 bases for V and 6 bases for J; bases not matched to a gene: 4. This CDR3 comprises 12 residues. Germline V CDR1 and CDR2: MNHEY, SVGEGT. This CDR3 reads CARREGSGELFF. The CDR3, as DNA: TGTGCCAGAAGGGAGGGTTCCGGGGAGCTGTTTTTT.

CDR3 bases: TGTGCCACCACCCAGGAGTTACTGTACCTAGCCAAAAACATTCAGTACTTC. It translates to CATTQELLYLAKNIQYF. V is TRBV7-4 and J is TRBJ2-4; no clear D gene. The CDR3 runs to 17 residues. The V gene's germline CDR1 is SGHVT and CDR2 SQSDAQ. Trimming pared 10 bases from V and 0 bases from J, leaving 22 bases between.

This clonotype showed up many times. The chain uses TRBV4-3 and TRBJ1-6; no clear D gene. Germline CDR1 LGHNA, CDR2 YSLEER. V was clipped by 0 bases and J by 0 bases, with 15 bases between them. This CDR3 is 19 amino acids long. The chain's CDR3 is CASSQEFRTGNSYNSPLHF. CDR3 coding DNA: TGCGCCAGCAGCCAAGAGTTTCGGACGGGAAACTCCTATAATTCACCCCTCCACTTT.

This clonotype occurred many times. The chain is built from TRBV27 and TRBJ1-1; D might be TRBD1 (5 bases). CDR1 and CDR2 (germline): MNHEY, SMNVEV (reference sequence). The CDR3 is 13 amino acids. V was trimmed by 6 bases and J by 6 bases, leaving 14 bases between them. CDR3 sequence (DNA): TGTGCCAGCAGCACCTCCAGGGCAGCTGAAGCTTTCTTT. Encoded protein: CASSTSRAAEAFF.

There are many counts of this clonotype. The chain combines TRBV4-1 with TRBJ2-5, with TRBD1 matching over 9 bases. This CDR3 region has 16 residues. After removal of 5 bases from V and 3 bases from J, the junction contained 10 bases not matched to a gene. Germline lookup yields CDR1 MGHRA and CDR2 YSYEKL. The CDR3 nucleotides read TGCGCCAGCAGCGCAAGAGGACAGGGGCCTGAAGAGACCCAGTACTTC. Translating gives CASSARGQGPEETQYF.

This clonotype was recorded only once. A much larger clone differs from this one at a single base, so this may be a read error. This chain links TRBV29-1 with TRBJ2-1, with D possibly matching TRBD2 (5 bases). CDR1 is SQVTM, CDR2 ANQGSEA, per germline. V gave up 1 base and J gave up 2 bases, with 9 bases separating them. The CDR3 is 14 amino acids. DNA for the CDR3: TGCAGCGTTGAAGGGAGGACGACCTACAATGAGCAGTTCTTC. Protein: CSVEGRTTYNEQFF.

The chain links TRBV19 to TRBJ2-1, with TRBD2 matching over 15 bases. J gave up 6 bases and V 2 bases, and 5 bases lay outside the gene matches. In germline, CDR1 is LNHDA, CDR2 SQIVND (reference sequence). The CDR3 sequence is 17 residues long. CDR3 DNA sequence: TGTGCCAGTAGTATACTGGGACTAGCGGGAGGACGCAATGAGCAGTTCTTC. Translation gives CASSILGLAGGRNEQFF.

This clonotype has at least ten counts. V is TRBV7-8 and J is TRBJ2-1, with D perhaps matching TRBD2 (7 bases). The ends were cut back, 5 bases at V and 8 bases at J, with 19 bases in the middle. The germline V gene has CDR1 SGHVS and CDR2 FQNEAQ. This CDR3 region has 15 residues. The CDR3 nucleotides are TGTGCCAGCAGCAATGGGGGCGGGAGTTGGTATGAGCAGTTCTTC. Amino acids: CASSNGGGSWYEQFF.

This clonotype was detected only a few times. The CDR3 is CATLAGNTGELFF. The CDR3 bases are TGTGCCACACTAGCGGGGAACACCGGGGAGCTGTTTTTT. The V gene is TRBV12-3 or TRBV12-4, the J gene TRBJ2-2; 9 bases align to TRBD2. The J segment lost 1 base and the V segment lost 10 bases, leaving 1 base of the junction unmatched. The CDR3 covers 13 residues.

This chain uses TRBV7-2 with TRBJ2-2; D is possibly TRBD1 or TRBD2 (6 bases each). Germline V gene lookup returns CDR1 SGHTA and CDR2 FQGNSA. The CDR3 is 15 amino acids. The V gene lost 5 bases and the J gene lost 6 bases, with 16 bases spanning the gap. Here the CDR3 reads CASSLEGGGPGELFF. CDR3 in DNA: TGTGCCAGCAGCCTAGAGGGGGGCGGGCCCGGGGAGCTGTTTTTT. The full variable domain, its missing parts supplied by reference TRBV7-2 and TRBJ2-2, is GAGVSQSPSNKVTEKGKDVELRCDPISGHTALYWYRQSLGQGLEFLIYFQGNSAPDKSGLPSDRFSAERTGGSVSTLTIQRTQQEDSAVYLCASSLEGGGPGELFFGEGSRLTVL.

This clonotype was counted ten times or more. The J gene is TRBJ1-2, the V gene TRBV10-2; 8 bases are shared with TRBD1. The V gene's germline CDR1 is WSHSY and CDR2 SAAADI. This CDR3 comprises 13 residues. J lost 8 bases, V lost 8 bases, and 10 bases had no gene match. CDR3 sequence (DNA): TGCGCCAGCCCGGACAGGGCGATCGAGGGCTACACCTTC. Translating it yields CASPDRAIEGYTF.

This chain joins TRBV6-5 and TRBJ2-3; D gene uncertain. CDR3 length: 15 residues. Trimming cost V 2 bases and J 5 bases, with 14 bases left between them. The germline gives CDR1 MNHEY, CDR2 SVGAGI. CDR3 region: CASSYLGPPGDTQYF. The CDR3 nucleotides are TGTGCCAGCAGTTACCTTGGTCCCCCGGGAGATACGCAGTATTTT.

This clonotype showed up many times. This chain links TRBV15 with TRBJ2-1; D gene unclear. Trimming pared 9 bases from V and 0 bases from J, leaving 15 bases between. Germline assignment: CDR1 LNHNV and CDR2 YYDKDF (reference sequence). CDR3 length: 15 amino acids. CDR3 DNA sequence: TGTGCCACGACACTCTCGGCTAGCTCCTACAATGAGCAGTTCTTC. Translated: CATTLSASSYNEQFF.

This clonotype was seen only a few times. V and J are TRBV5-1 and TRBJ2-5, with 7 nucleotides matching TRBD1. Germline CDR1 is SGHRS and CDR2 is YFSETQ. The J segment lost 4 bases and the V segment lost 10 bases, leaving 19 bases of the junction unmatched. The CDR3 sequence is 16 residues long. CDR3 sequence: CASSEERQGTGETQYF. The DNA of the CDR3 is TGCGCCTCCTCGGAAGAGAGACAGGGAACGGGAGAGACCCAGTACTTC. Using reference TRBV5-1 and TRBJ2-5 for the parts outside the CDR3, the full variable domain is KAGVTQTPRYLIKTRGQQVTLSCSPISGHRSVSWYQQTPGQGLQFLFEYFSETQRNKGNFPGRFSGRQFSNSRSEMNVSTLELGDSALYLCASSEERQGTGETQYFGPGTRLLVL.

The V call is TRBV7-6, the J call TRBJ1-3; a weak D match, TRBD1 (5 bases). Between the trimmed V and J ends, which lost 4 bases and 0 bases, there was a span of 16 bases. Looked up from germline, CDR1 is SGHVS and CDR2 is FNYEAQ. The CDR3 has 17 amino acids. CDR3 nucleotide sequence: TGTGCCAGCAGCTCAACGAAGCAGGGCGACTCTGGAAACACCATATATTTT. It specifies CASSSTKQGDSGNTIYF.

This clonotype appeared many times. The chain employs TRBV28 and TRBJ1-4; 9 bases agree with TRBD1. Losses at the gene ends were 9 bases for V and 7 bases for J; bases not matched to a gene: 3. Germline V gives CDR1 MDHEN, CDR2 SYDVKM. The CDR3 contains 12 residues. CDR3 DNA sequence: TGTGCCAGTGGACAGGGGTCTGAAAAACTGTTTTTT. Its protein product is CASGQGSEKLFF.

This clonotype was found many times. This chain connects TRBV20-1 to TRBJ1-5; TRBD1 agrees at 7 bases. CDR3 length equals 13 residues. After removal of 3 bases from V and 7 bases from J, the junction contained 6 bases not matched to a gene. Germline V gene lookup returns CDR1 DFQATT and CDR2 SNEGSKA (reference sequence). In nucleotides, the CDR3 is TGCAGTGCTAGCGCAGGGGGTGGGCAGCCCCAGCATTTT. Protein: CSASAGGGQPQHF.

In its sample, this clonotype was seen a few times. The CDR3 region is CSARGPGADTEAFF. As DNA, the CDR3 is TGCAGTGCTAGAGGGCCAGGGGCGGACACTGAAGCTTTCTTT. The chain uses TRBV20-1 and TRBJ1-1, with a tentative D call TRBD1 (6 bases). This CDR3 comprises 14 residues. Looked up from germline, CDR1 is DFQATT and CDR2 is SNEGSKA (reference sequence). The V and J ends lost 1 base and 3 bases respectively, with 12 bases between them.